Listed below are T cell receptor beta chains from one sample, sequenced in a study of cytomegalovirus exposure and HLA in healthy donors. Here immunoSEQ multiplex PCR was the method, and the copy in TCRdb shows in-frame clones only, minus some. The table records about 130,000 clones, around three fifths of them present only once. The sequenced sample was PBMCs. The receptors originated from a woman in her thirties or forties in good health and CMV-seronegative. Both conserved end residues are trimmed from each CDR3. Each record gives: J gene, V gene, clone size, CDR3 protein. Where a row states a size, it is once, few, many or the class of an expanded clone; other rows omit it.

TRBJ1-5 TRBV28 . ASSIQGAANQPQH
TRBJ2-3 TRBV13 . ASSSPGTGPPTDTQY
TRBJ2-7 TRBV27 . ASSLRGHEQY
TRBJ1-2 TRBV18 few ARKQGARRGYT
TRBJ1-2 TRBV2 . ASSADLLGGYT
TRBJ1-2 TRBV29-1 . SVAGTQGLTNYGYT
TRBJ2-3 TRBV7-2 few ASSSFSGGPPTDTQY
TRBJ1-2 TRBV18 . ASSPLDSYGYT
TRBJ2-2 TRBV4-1 few ASSQDGGGLAGELF
TRBJ2-1 TRBV5-1 once ASRRFPSGGYNEQF
TRBJ1-2 TRBV30 . AWSVVGGGVLGYT
TRBJ1-2 TRBV19 . ASSPGANYGYT
TRBJ1-2 TRBV28 . ASSFADRVVDGYT
TRBJ1-3 TRBV6-5 . ASSYSMALPGNTIY
TRBJ2-1 TRBV7-9 . ASPKAGGDEQF
TRBJ2-1 TRBV15 once ATSASSGGPNEQF
TRBJ1-2 TRBV6-6 . ASSYSGGGYGYT
TRBJ2-2 TRBV6-6 . ASRSAGQGTGELF
TRBJ1-1 TRBV15 . ATSRQNTEAF
TRBJ1-4 TRBV5-1 . ASSRQQQGRNEKLF
TRBJ1-1 TRBV7-8 . ASSSPQKNTEAF
TRBJ2-7 TRBV6-1 once ASSEGGGRDEQY
TRBJ2-7 TRBV7-9 . ASSSSAGNYEQY
TRBJ1-1 TRBV30 few AWSALSTGIKAF
TRBJ1-2 TRBV19 . ASLQGLYGYT
TRBJ1-4 TRBV10-3 . ATKGAGQGEKLF
TRBJ1-5 TRBV27 . ASSSHRGSGQPQH
TRBJ1-1 TRBV6-6 . ASSYSLNRVEAF
TRBJ1-6 TRBV6-5 . ASTLTLGSSPLH
TRBJ2-5 TRBV5-1 few ASRRTSGGDLQETQY
TRBJ1-2 TRBV5-1 . ASSLGGTGESYGYT
TRBJ1-5 TRBV27 . ASSYGRQGQPQH
TRBJ1-2 TRBV7-2 . ASSLARNRQNYGYT
TRBJ1-1 TRBV30 . AWSVRGGNTEAF
TRBJ1-4 TRBV5-6 . ASSSRGATNEKLF
TRBJ1-5 TRBV6-4 . ASRDRGRKNQPQH
TRBJ1-1 TRBV5-4 . ASSPGQGLGREAF
TRBJ1-2 TRBV7-2 . ASSLGSGSLPDGYT
TRBJ1-2 TRBV30 . AWGRGNYGYT
TRBJ1-2 TRBV5-8 few ASSPEGYGYT
TRBJ1-2 TRBV29-1 . SAADRDNYGYT
TRBJ2-5 TRBV7-7 few ASSPRVGEETQY
TRBJ1-1 TRBV19 . ASSIDPDRGTEAF
TRBJ2-5 TRBV7-8 . ASSLAGAETQY
TRBJ1-5 TRBV6-1 few ASSEGGRQPQH
TRBJ1-2 TRBV6-6 . ASSYLSQVANYGYT
TRBJ1-1 TRBV5-1 once ASSLWDRDAIQAF
TRBJ2-7 TRBV27 . ASSPQRGGGWSSYEQY
TRBJ1-2 TRBV5-7 . ASSSVTTGINGYT
TRBJ1-1 TRBV15 . ATSRVKNTEAF
TRBJ1-2 TRBV13 . ASSQDRRPNYGYT
TRBJ1-1 TRBV4-1 few ASSRPGQGAEAF
TRBJ2-3 TRBV7-9 . ASSAKTGEGTDTQY
TRBJ1-2 TRBV28 . ASSYTGYGYT
TRBJ1-3 TRBV6-1 . ASSDGGQGGNTIY
TRBJ2-5 TRBV11-2 . ASSKGSQETQY